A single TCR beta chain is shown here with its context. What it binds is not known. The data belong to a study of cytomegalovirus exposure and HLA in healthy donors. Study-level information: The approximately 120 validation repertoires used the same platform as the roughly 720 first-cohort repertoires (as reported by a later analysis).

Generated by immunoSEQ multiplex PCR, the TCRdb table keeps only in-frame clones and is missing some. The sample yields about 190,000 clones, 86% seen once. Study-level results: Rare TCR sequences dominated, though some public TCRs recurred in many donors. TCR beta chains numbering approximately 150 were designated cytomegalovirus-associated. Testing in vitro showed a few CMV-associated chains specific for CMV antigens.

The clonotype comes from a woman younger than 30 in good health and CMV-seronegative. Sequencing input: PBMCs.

The DNA for the CDR3 is TGTGCCAGCAGGTATGCCGAGGCAGCTTTCTTT. The encoded protein is CASRYAEAAFF. The gene calls are TRBV27 and TRBJ1-1, with D unresolved. This CDR3 contains 11 residues. The germline gives CDR1 MNHEY, CDR2 SMNVEV (reference sequence). V was cut by 6 bases and J by 10 bases, with 12 bases left in between.